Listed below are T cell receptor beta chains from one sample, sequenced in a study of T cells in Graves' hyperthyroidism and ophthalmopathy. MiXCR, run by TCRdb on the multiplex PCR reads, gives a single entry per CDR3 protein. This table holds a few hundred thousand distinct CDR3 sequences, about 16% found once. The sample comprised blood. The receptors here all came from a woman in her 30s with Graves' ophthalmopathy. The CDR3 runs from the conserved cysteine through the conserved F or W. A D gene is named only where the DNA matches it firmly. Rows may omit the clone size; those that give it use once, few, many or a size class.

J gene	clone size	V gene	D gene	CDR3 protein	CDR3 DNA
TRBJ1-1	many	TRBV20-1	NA	CSARDYLRPMNTEAFF	TGCAGTGCTAGAGATTATCTCCGGCCGATGAACACTGAAGCTTTCTTT
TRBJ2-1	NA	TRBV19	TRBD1	CASRQVGYRGTEQFF	TGTGCCAGCCGCCAGGTCGGCTACAGGGGCACTGAGCAGTTCTTC
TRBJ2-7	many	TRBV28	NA	CASRPQLPYEQYF	TGTGCCAGCCGCCCCCAGTTGCCCTACGAGCAGTACTTC
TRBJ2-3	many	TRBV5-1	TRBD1	CASSSGGIGDTQYF	TGCGCCAGCAGCTCAGGGGGAATAGGGGATACGCAGTATTTT
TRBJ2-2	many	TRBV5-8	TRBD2	CASSFLAGETGELFF	TGTGCCAGCAGCTTCCTAGCGGGAGAAACAGGGGAGCTGTTTTTT
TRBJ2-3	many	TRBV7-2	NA	CASNPGARRTDTQYF	TGTGCCAGCAACCCCGGGGCTAGGAGAACAGATACGCAGTATTTT
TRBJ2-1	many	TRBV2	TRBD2	CASSELAGINEQFF	TGTGCCAGCAGTGAATTAGCGGGGATCAATGAGCAGTTCTTC
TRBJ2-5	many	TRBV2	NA	CASSPEGLEETQYF	TGTGCCAGCAGTCCCGAGGGGTTAGAGGAGACCCAGTACTTC
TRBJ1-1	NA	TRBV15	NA	CATSSERGNTEAFF	TGTGCCACCAGCAGCGAGCGGGGAAACACTGAAGCTTTCTTT
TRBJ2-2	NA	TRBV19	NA	CASSIRQDRSTGELFF	TGTGCCAGTAGTATCAGACAGGACCGGAGCACCGGGGAGCTGTTTTTT
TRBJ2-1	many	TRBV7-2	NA	CASSLVIDNEQFF	TGTGCCAGCAGCTTAGTAATAGACAATGAGCAGTTCTTC
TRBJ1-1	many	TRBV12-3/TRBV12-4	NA	CAAREGANTEAFF	TGTGCCGCTCGAGAGGGAGCCAACACTGAAGCTTTCTTT
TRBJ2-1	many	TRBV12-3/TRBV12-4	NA	CASSLGGPRSDEQFF	TGTGCCAGCAGTTTAGGAGGCCCTCGAAGCGATGAGCAGTTCTTC
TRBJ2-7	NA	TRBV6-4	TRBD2	CASRKGRSGTSRYEQYF	TGTGCCAGCAGAAAAGGACGGAGCGGGACGTCTCGCTACGAGCAGTACTTC
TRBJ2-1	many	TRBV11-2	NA	CASSLGEAYNEQFF	TGTGCCAGCAGCTTAGGAGAGGCCTACAATGAGCAGTTCTTC
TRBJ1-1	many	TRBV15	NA	CATSREGTYTEAFF	TGTGCCACCAGCAGAGAGGGAACGTACACTGAAGCTTTCTTT
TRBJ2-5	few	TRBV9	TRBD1	CASSVNIGTDQETQYF	TGTGCCAGCAGCGTAAACATAGGGACAGACCAAGAGACCCAGTACTTC
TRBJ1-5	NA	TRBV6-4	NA	CASSWDTGSEPQHF	TGTGCCAGCAGTTGGGACACCGGTTCAGAGCCCCAGCATTTT
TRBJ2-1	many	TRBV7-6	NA	CASSLVKLGGSEQFF	TGTGCCAGCAGCTTAGTCAAGTTAGGAGGGAGTGAGCAGTTCTTC
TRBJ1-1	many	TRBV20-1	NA	CSARVGKMSTEAFF	TGCAGTGCTAGAGTCGGTAAAATGAGCACTGAAGCTTTCTTT
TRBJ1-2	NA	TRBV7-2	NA	CASSLGWDNYGYTF	TGTGCCAGCAGCTTAGGGTGGGACAACTATGGCTACACCTTC
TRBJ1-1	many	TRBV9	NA	CASSAGAVSTEAFF	TGTGCCAGCAGCGCCGGAGCCGTATCAACTGAAGCTTTCTTT
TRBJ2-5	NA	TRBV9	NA	CASSGTGTGQETQYF	TGTGCCAGCAGCGGTACCGGGACGGGTCAAGAGACCCAGTACTTC
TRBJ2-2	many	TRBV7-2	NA	CASSFRGRGTGELFF	TGTGCCAGCAGCTTCCGAGGGAGAGGAACCGGGGAGCTGTTTTTT
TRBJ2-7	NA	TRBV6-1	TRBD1	CATEEAGGFDEQYF	TGTGCCACCGAAGAGGCAGGGGGCTTCGACGAGCAGTACTTC
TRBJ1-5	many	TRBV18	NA	CASSPEINQPQHF	TGTGCCAGCTCACCAGAAATTAATCAGCCCCAGCATTTT
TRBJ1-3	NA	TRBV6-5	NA	CASSYSPGPGNTIYF	TGTGCCAGCAGTTACTCTCCCGGGCCTGGAAACACCATATATTTT
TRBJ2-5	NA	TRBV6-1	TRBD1	CASTGTGVETQYF	TGTGCCAGCACCGGGACAGGGGTTGAGACCCAGTACTTC
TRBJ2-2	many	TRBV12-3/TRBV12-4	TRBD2	CASTLGLAGVAGELFF	TGTGCCAGCACCCTGGGACTAGCGGGAGTGGCCGGGGAGCTGTTTTTT
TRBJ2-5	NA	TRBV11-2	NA	CASNFPTKETQYF	TGTGCCAGCAACTTCCCGACGAAAGAGACCCAGTACTTC
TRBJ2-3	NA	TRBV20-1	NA	CSASLQSTDTQYF	TGCAGTGCTAGCCTCCAGAGCACAGATACGCAGTATTTT
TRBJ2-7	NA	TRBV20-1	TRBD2	CSARHPVGLAGNEQYF	TGCAGTGCTAGGCACCCCGTTGGACTAGCGGGTAACGAGCAGTACTTC
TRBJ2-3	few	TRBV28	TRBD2	CASTFGASGDTDTQYF	TGTGCCAGCACCTTTGGGGCTAGCGGGGACACAGATACGCAGTATTTT
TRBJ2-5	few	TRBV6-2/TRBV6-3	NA	CASVLRLWETQYF	TGTGCCAGCGTCCTTCGTCTCTGGGAGACCCAGTACTTC
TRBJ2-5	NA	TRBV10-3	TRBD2	CAISGLAAKETQYF	TGTGCCATCAGTGGGCTAGCGGCGAAAGAGACCCAGTACTTC
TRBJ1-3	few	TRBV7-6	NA	CAKNDSSSGNTIYF	TGTGCTAAAAATGATTCGAGCTCTGGAAACACCATATATTTT
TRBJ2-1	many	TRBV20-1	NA	CSASWVTDNEQFF	TGCAGTGCTAGTTGGGTGACAGACAATGAGCAGTTCTTC
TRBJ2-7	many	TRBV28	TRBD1	CASSDGTDYEQYF	TGTGCCAGCAGTGACGGGACAGACTACGAGCAGTACTTC
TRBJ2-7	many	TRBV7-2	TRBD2	CASSPKGWASGHEQYF	TGTGCCAGCAGCCCAAAGGGTTGGGCTAGCGGCCACGAGCAGTACTTC
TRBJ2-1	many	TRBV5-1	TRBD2	CASSLGTSDYNEQFF	TGCGCCAGCAGCCTGGGGACTAGCGACTACAATGAGCAGTTCTTC
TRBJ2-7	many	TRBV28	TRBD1	CASSTSGTGTYEQYF	TGTGCCAGCAGCACCTCCGGGACAGGGACCTACGAGCAGTACTTC
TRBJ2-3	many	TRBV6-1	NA	CASNEGQGGKREGRDTQYF	TGTGCCAGCAACGAGGGACAGGGGGGAAAGCGGGAGGGTAGAGATACGCAGTATTTT
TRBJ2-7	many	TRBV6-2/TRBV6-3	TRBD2	CASSLSRPAGVGEQYF	TGTGCCAGCAGCCTATCCAGGCCAGCGGGAGTGGGCGAGCAGTACTTC
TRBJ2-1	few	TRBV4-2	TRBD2	CASSQTSGRDDNEQFF	TGTGCCAGCAGCCAGACTAGCGGGAGGGACGACAATGAGCAGTTCTTC
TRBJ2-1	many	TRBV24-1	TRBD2	CATSDFGGRNSSYNEQFF	TGTGCCACCAGTGATTTCGGCGGGAGGAATAGCTCCTACAATGAGCAGTTCTTC
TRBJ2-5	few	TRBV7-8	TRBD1	CASSFNPRDREETQYF	TGTGCCAGCAGCTTCAACCCACGGGACAGGGAAGAGACCCAGTACTTC
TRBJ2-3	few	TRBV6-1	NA	CASSSNQRNTQYF	TGTGCCAGCAGTTCGAACCAGCGGAATACGCAGTATTTT
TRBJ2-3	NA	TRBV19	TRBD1	CATGTGRTDTQYF	TGTGCCACCGGGACAGGCCGCACAGATACGCAGTATTTT
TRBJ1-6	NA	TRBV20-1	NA	CSALQPTTHTLHF	TGCAGTGCCTTACAACCTACGACACATACCCTCCACTTT
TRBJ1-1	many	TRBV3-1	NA	CASSPSDWVGAFF	TGTGCCAGCAGCCCGAGCGATTGGGTCGGAGCTTTCTTT
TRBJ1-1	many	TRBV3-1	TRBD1	CASSQESGTGWNTEAFF	TGTGCCAGCAGCCAAGAATCCGGGACAGGGTGGAACACTGAAGCTTTCTTT
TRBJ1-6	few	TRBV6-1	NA	CASTPGRFNSPLHF	TGTGCCAGCACCCCGGGGAGGTTTAATTCACCCCTCCACTTT
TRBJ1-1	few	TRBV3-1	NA	CASTSGGTEAFF	TGTGCCAGCACCTCCGGGGGAACTGAAGCTTTCTTT
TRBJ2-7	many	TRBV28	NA	CASSLWTESSYEQYF	TGTGCCAGCAGTTTATGGACAGAGAGCTCCTACGAGCAGTACTTC
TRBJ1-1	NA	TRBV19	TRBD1	CASSQDRAMGAFF	TGTGCCAGTAGTCAAGACAGGGCGATGGGAGCTTTCTTT
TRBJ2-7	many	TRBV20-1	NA	CSAQGGLHEQYF	TGCAGTGCTCAAGGGGGGCTCCACGAGCAGTACTTC
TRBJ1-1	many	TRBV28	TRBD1	CASSFNVDRATEAFF	TGTGCCAGCAGTTTCAATGTGGACAGGGCCACTGAAGCTTTCTTT
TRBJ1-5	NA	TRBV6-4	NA	CASSDIGTYSNQPQHF	TGTGCCAGCAGTGACATAGGAACTTATAGCAATCAGCCCCAGCATTTT
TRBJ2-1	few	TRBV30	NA	CAGTRSSYNEQFF	TGTGCCGGAACACGGAGCTCCTACAATGAGCAGTTCTTC